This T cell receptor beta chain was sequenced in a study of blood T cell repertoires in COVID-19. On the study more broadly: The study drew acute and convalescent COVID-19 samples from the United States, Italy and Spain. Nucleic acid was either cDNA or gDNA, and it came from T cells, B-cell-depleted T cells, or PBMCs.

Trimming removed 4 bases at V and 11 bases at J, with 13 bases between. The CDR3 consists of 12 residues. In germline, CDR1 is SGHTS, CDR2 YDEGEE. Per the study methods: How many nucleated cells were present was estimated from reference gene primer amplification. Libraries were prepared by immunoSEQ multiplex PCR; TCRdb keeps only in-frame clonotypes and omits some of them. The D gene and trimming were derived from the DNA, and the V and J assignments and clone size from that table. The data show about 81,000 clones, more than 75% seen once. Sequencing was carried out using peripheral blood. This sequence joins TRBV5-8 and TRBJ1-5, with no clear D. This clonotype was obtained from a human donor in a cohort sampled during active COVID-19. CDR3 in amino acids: CASSPVRVAQHF. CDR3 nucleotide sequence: TGTGCCAGCAGCCCGGTGAGGGTAGCCCAGCATTTT.